This is a list of T cell receptor beta chains from one sample in a study of cytomegalovirus exposure and HLA in healthy donors. The repertoire was sequenced with immunoSEQ multiplex PCR; TCRdb's copy has only in-frame clones and lacks some. The table records 100,000 to 150,000 clones, 65% to 75% of them present only once. The source material was PBMCs. All receptors come from a woman aged 45-59 years in good health and CMV-seropositive. The conserved cysteine and the conserved F or W are not part of the CDR3 here. Each record gives: CDR3 protein, clone size, CDR3 length, V gene, J gene. Not all rows give a size; the values are once, few, many and, for expanded clones, a class.

AWSAAGIGFYGYT	NA	13	TRBV30	TRBJ1-2
ARTFPRGALDRERHSYEQY	NA	19	TRBV5-3	TRBJ2-7
ASSQDLGGTEAF	NA	12	TRBV4-2	TRBJ1-1
ASSPGTVNNNEQF	NA	13	TRBV7-8	TRBJ2-1
ASSIYSGQDYGYT	NA	13	TRBV19	TRBJ1-2
ASSSGTSFGEQF	NA	12	TRBV11-3	TRBJ2-1
ASSYGGSDTQY	NA	11	TRBV7-2	TRBJ2-3
ASSLPSNYGYP	NA	11	TRBV7-9	TRBJ1-2
ASSQERADTQY	NA	11	TRBV5-1	TRBJ2-3
ASSFFQGNEQY	NA	11	TRBV5-5	TRBJ2-7
ASNPGQELYEQY	NA	12	TRBV7-9	TRBJ2-7
VAISSYNEQF	few	10	TRBV6-5	TRBJ2-1
ASSLAGQTNTEAF	NA	13	TRBV7-2	TRBJ1-1
ASSIRVNTEAF	few	11	TRBV5-6	TRBJ1-1
ASSEGLRDEQY	NA	11	TRBV19	TRBJ2-7
ASLRDRGTNYGYT	once	13	TRBV12-5	TRBJ1-2
ASSHRHLIQETQY	NA	13	TRBV7-8	TRBJ2-5
ASSVTRDTQY	NA	10	TRBV7-2	TRBJ2-3
ASSRDRGKTTEAF	few	13	TRBV13	TRBJ1-1
ASSFDRTTLNSPLH	NA	14	TRBV19	TRBJ1-6
ASREGSDEQY	once	10	TRBV2	TRBJ2-7
ASSEIRGVGEKLF	NA	13	TRBV6-1	TRBJ1-4
ASSSGYRGGYEQY	NA	13	TRBV6-1	TRBJ2-7
ASWATAGSNQPQH	NA	13	TRBV2	TRBJ1-5
ASSLLDRANEKLF	many	13	TRBV5-6	TRBJ1-4
ASSPNRGYQPQH	NA	12	TRBV4-3	TRBJ1-5
ASSWGHSGDEQF	few	12	TRBV5-4	TRBJ2-1
SGAGTRGETEAF	NA	12	TRBV29-1	TRBJ1-1
ASRTTGGVTEAF	NA	12	TRBV27	TRBJ1-1
SVRTGLFNYGYT	NA	12	TRBV29-1	TRBJ1-2
ASSNPRANYGYT	NA	12	TRBV5-1	TRBJ1-2
ASRGRDRGYEQY	NA	12	TRBV5-6	TRBJ2-7
ASSFVGGADEQY	NA	12	TRBV5-4	TRBJ2-7
ASGVIGGTGELF	NA	12	TRBV27	TRBJ2-2
ATSRDRGHGTQY	NA	12	TRBV15	TRBJ2-5
SAFGQDGYT	once	9	TRBV20-1	TRBJ1-2
ASSSQGSEQY	NA	10	TRBV5-1	TRBJ2-7
ASSTPGGFWGYT	few	12	TRBV7-2	TRBJ1-2
ASSVGDRGYTEAF	NA	13	TRBV9	TRBJ1-1
ASSAGQANYGYT	NA	12	TRBV11-2	TRBJ1-2
ASSQVASGGHNEQF	NA	14	TRBV4-1	TRBJ2-1
ASSARIILAGEGTGELF	NA	17	TRBV7-2	TRBJ2-2